This TCR beta chain comes out of a study of cytomegalovirus exposure and HLA in healthy donors. Regarding this clone: What it binds is not known.

The PCR employed 60 Vbeta primers together with 13 Jbeta primers. Profiled with immunoSEQ multiplex PCR; TCRdb holds only in-frame clones, not every one. This sample's table reports 30,000 to 35,000 clones. The CDR3 runs 14 residues. V was pared by 7 bases and J by 3 bases, with 6 bases of the junction left unmatched. Germline V lookup: CDR1 LNHDA, CDR2 SQIVND (reference sequence). Broader study findings: Common viral pathogens were later found to be apparently linked to several of the most significant clusters. In a later analysis, DRB1 alleles had the most associated TCRs; HLA-C alleles the fewest.

Material for sequencing was PBMCs. The TCR originated in a woman aged 35 to 49 in good health and CMV-seropositive. The V call is TRBV19, the J call TRBJ2-1; 7 nucleotides agree with TRBD2. CDR3 amino acids: CASKGDYFYNEQFF. The CDR3 bases are TGTGCCAGTAAAGGGGACTACTTCTACAATGAGCAGTTCTTC.